Here is one T cell receptor beta chain with its context. Its antigen is still unknown. This specimen comes from a study of cytomegalovirus exposure and HLA in healthy donors. At the level of the study: An early data release held 80 million or so unique TCRs from HLA-typed donors.

The CDR3 spans 14 residues. Deletions cut 4 bases from V and 5 bases from J, with 14 bases between. Germline V gene data show CDR1 as SGHTA and CDR2 as FQGTGA. The PCR contained 60 Vbeta and 13 Jbeta primers. Repertoires were generated with immunoSEQ multiplex PCR, while TCRdb's copy carries only in-frame clones and drops some. The sample records fewer than 150,000 clones, more than 75% being singletons. General study points: CMV serostatus alone was available as immune exposure information. Later on, an analysis tied about 17,000 TCR beta sequences to HLA alleles at 0.05 false discovery rate. In a later analysis, parvovirus B19, influenza, CMV and Epstein-Barr virus appeared linked to several top co-occurrence clusters.

The sequence came from a male donor in good health and CMV-seronegative. The sequenced material came from PBMCs. This chain uses TRBV7-3 with TRBJ1-1; a possible D gene is TRBD1 (6 bases). CDR3 sequence (DNA): TGTGCCAGCAGCTCCCTGGCAGGGGAGACTGAAGCTTTCTTT. Its protein product is CASSSLAGETEAFF. The variable domain in full, completed from reference TRBV7-3 and TRBJ1-1, reads GAGVSQTPSNKVTEKGKYVELRCDPISGHTALYWYRQSLGQGPEFLIYFQGTGAADDSGLPNDRFFAVRPEGSVSTLKIQRTERGDSAVYLCASSSLAGETEAFFGQGTRLTVV.